Below, 28 T cell receptor beta chains from the same sample are listed, as sequenced in a study of technical replicates of blood from a few donors. Data came from immunoSEQ multiplex PCR; TCRdb stores just in-frame clones and leaves some out. The sample holds roughly 82,000 clones, around 96% seen once. The sequenced material came from T cells isolated from PBMCs. These receptors were taken from a human donor in good health.

The chain joins TRBV29-1 to TRBJ2-7; 8 positions agree with TRBD2. This CDR3 comprises 13 residues. The V gene end was trimmed by 4 bases and the J gene end by 6 bases; junction bases not matched to a gene: 8. Germline lookup yields CDR1 SQVTM and CDR2 ANQGSEA. The chain's CDR3 is CSVAGTRSPEQYF. For the CDR3, the DNA is TGCAGCGTTGCCGGGACTAGGTCGCCCGAGCAGTACTTC.

The genes are TRBV9 and TRBJ1-3, with no clear D. The V gene's germline CDR1 is SGDLS and CDR2 YYNGEE. The CDR3 has 15 residues. Trimming removed 0 bases from V and 0 bases from J, with 7 bases in between. The CDR3 DNA reads TGTGCCAGCAGCGTAGCTGAACACTCTGGAAACACCATATATTTT. Protein product: CASSVAEHSGNTIYF.

This chain joins TRBV19 and TRBJ2-7, with 8 bases identical to TRBD1. The V gene end was trimmed by 2 bases and the J gene end by 5 bases; junction bases not matched to a gene: 2. This CDR3 is 13 amino acids long. Per the germline V gene, CDR1 is LNHDA and CDR2 is SQIVND (reference sequence). The CDR3 sequence: CASSIQGAHEQYF. The CDR3 region has the DNA TGTGCCAGTAGTATACAGGGGGCCCACGAGCAGTACTTC.

This chain links TRBV27 with TRBJ2-1; 10 positions match TRBD2. CDR1 MNHEY and CDR2 SMNVEV come from the germline V gene (reference sequence). CDR3 length: 16 amino acids. V gave up 4 bases and J gave up 8 bases; unmatched junction bases: 11. CDR3 DNA: TGTGCCAGCAGTTCAGGAAGACTAGCGGGCTTGCATGAGCAGTTCTTC. Translated: CASSSGRLAGLHEQFF.

V and J are TRBV19 and TRBJ2-1; TRBD1 or TRBD2 may be the D gene (12 bases each). V was cut by 4 bases and J by 1 base, with 26 bases left in between. Germline loops: CDR1 LNHDA, CDR2 SQIVND (reference sequence). The CDR3 runs 20 residues. The CDR3 DNA is TGTGCCAGTAGTACGGGGGACAGGGGGCTAGCGGGAGGGTCCTACAATGAGCAGTTCTTC. Translating gives CASSTGDRGLAGGSYNEQFF.

The chain carries TRBV7-9 and TRBJ2-1; no firm D call. The germline V and J ends were trimmed by 5 bases and 8 bases, with 13 bases remaining between them. The CDR3 is made up of 13 amino acids. Germline V CDR1 and CDR2: SEHNR, FQNEAQ (reference sequence). The CDR3 DNA follows: TGTGCCAGCAGCGCGTCCGGTTACGATGAGCAGTTCTTC. It is translated as CASSASGYDEQFF.

The genes are TRBV6-5 and TRBJ1-2, with 7 bases that match TRBD1. The CDR3 is 13 residues long. V lost 7 bases, J lost 0 bases, and 2 bases stayed unmatched. Germline V gives CDR1 MNHEY, CDR2 SVGAGI. CDR3 sequence (DNA): TGTGCCAGCACTGGGACAGCTAACTATGGCTACACCTTC. This sequence encodes CASTGTANYGYTF.

The chain uses TRBV30 and TRBJ2-7; 9 bases are a match to TRBD1. The germline gives CDR1 GTSNPN, CDR2 SVGIG (reference sequence). The J segment lost 6 bases and the V segment lost 5 bases, leaving 11 bases of the junction unmatched. This CDR3 is built from 14 residues. The CDR3 DNA reads TGTGCCTGGGGGACAGGGATCGGTCTAGCCGAGCAGTACTTC. Protein product: CAWGTGIGLAEQYF.

This rearrangement joins TRBV27 to TRBJ1-1; D might be TRBD1 (5 bases). The CDR3 sequence is 14 residues long. Trimming cost V 0 bases and J 1 base, with 6 bases left between them. Germline values: CDR1 MNHEY, CDR2 SMNVEV (reference sequence). Here the CDR3 reads CASSLSGGNTEAFF. The CDR3 nucleotides are TGTGCCAGCAGTTTATCCGGGGGGAACACTGAAGCTTTCTTT.

The V and J genes are TRBV28 and TRBJ1-5, with no clear D. V lost 5 bases and J lost 8, with 16 bases in between. CDR1 and CDR2 from the germline V gene are MDHEN and SYDVKM. The CDR3 covers 14 residues. In nucleotides, the CDR3 is TGTGCCAGCAGTGGTCTCGAGGATTGGGAGCCCCAGCATTTT. This encodes CASSGLEDWEPQHF.

In its sample, this clone was seen once. J is TRBJ2-7 and V is TRBV27, with D possibly TRBD2 on 5 matching bases. The V gene's germline CDR1 is MNHEY and CDR2 SMNVEV (reference sequence). The germline V and J ends were trimmed by 5 bases and 5 bases, with 13 bases remaining between them. CDR3 length equals 13 residues. This CDR3 reads CASSRNSVNEQYF. The CDR3 DNA is TGTGCCAGCAGTCGTAATAGCGTAAACGAGCAGTACTTC.

This chain joins TRBV7-9 and TRBJ2-3; weak D call: TRBD1 (6 bases). Trimming pared 5 bases from V and 4 bases from J, leaving 10 bases between. CDR1 is SEHNR and CDR2 is FQNEAQ in the germline V gene (reference sequence). The CDR3 contains 13 residues. The CDR3 reads CASSPGVSDTQYF. In DNA form, the CDR3 reads TGTGCCAGCAGCCCAGGGGTGTCAGATACGCAGTATTTT. Full variable domain (outside the CDR3, taken from reference TRBV7-9 and TRBJ2-3): DTGVSQNPRHKITKRGQNVTFRCDPISEHNRLYWYRQTLGQGPEFLTYFQNEAQLEKSRLLSDRFSAERPKGSFSTLEIQRTEQGDSAMYLCASSPGVSDTQYFGPGTRLTVL.

The V call is TRBV11-3, the J call TRBJ2-7; D possibly corresponds to TRBD1 (6 bases). Deletions cut 1 base from V and 3 bases from J, with 13 bases between. This CDR3 contains 15 residues. CDR1 SGHNT and CDR2 YENEEA come from the germline V gene. DNA for the CDR3: TGTGCCAGCAGCTTAGCTGGACAGCATAACTACGAGCAGTACTTC. It yields the protein CASSLAGQHNYEQYF.

CDR3 protein: CASSLPTGGGNQPQHF. For the CDR3, the DNA is TGTGCCAGCAGTTTACCTACAGGGGGCGGCAATCAGCCCCAGCATTTT. The chain employs TRBV28 and TRBJ1-5; 9 bases are shared with TRBD1. This CDR3 contains 16 residues. J was trimmed by 2 bases and V by 2 bases; bases with no gene match: 4. CDR1 and CDR2 (germline): MDHEN, SYDVKM.

A single count supports this clone. CDR3 in amino acids: CASRGTSDYNEQFF. As DNA, the CDR3 is TGTGCCAGTAGGGGGACTAGCGACTACAATGAGCAGTTCTTC. The chain employs TRBV19 and TRBJ2-1; TRBD2 matches 10 bases. Germline V gene lookup returns CDR1 LNHDA and CDR2 SQIVND (reference sequence). The CDR3 spans 14 residues. Unmatched junction bases numbered 2, after V lost 6 bases and J lost 3 bases.

The chain is built from TRBV11-2 and TRBJ1-1, with 8 bases identical to TRBD1. Per germline, CDR1 SGHAT and CDR2 FQNNGV. The CDR3 has 17 residues. V was clipped by 2 bases and J by 4 bases; unmatched bases: 12. The CDR3 DNA sequence: TGTGCCAGCAGCTTATGGGTGGGGGATACAGGGGGCACTGAAGCTTTCTTT. It yields the protein CASSLWVGDTGGTEAFF.

This clone appeared a single time. The chain uses TRBV9 and TRBJ2-1; 8 positions match TRBD2. Germline CDR1 reads SGDLS; CDR2 reads YYNGEE. Germline trimming cut 4 bases from V and 10 bases from J; bases unmatched to any gene: 10. The CDR3 loop spans 14 amino acids. CDR3 region: CASSRGGEYNEQFF. In nucleotides, the CDR3 is TGTGCCAGCAGCCGGGGGGGCGAGTATAACGAGCAGTTCTTC.

The chain uses TRBV28 and TRBJ2-1; 7 bases match TRBD2. Germline CDR1 MDHEN, CDR2 SYDVKM. Trimming at V came to 4 bases and at J to 4 bases, leaving 10 bases not matched to a gene. The CDR3 extends over 16 amino acids. The CDR3 region has the DNA TGTGCCAGCAGTTACCCCACTCCAGCGGGGTACAATGAGCAGTTCTTC. Protein sequence: CASSYPTPAGYNEQFF.

CDR3 loop: CASSARGGRAPYEQYF. For the CDR3, the DNA is TGTGCCAGCAGCGCCAGGGGCGGGAGGGCCCCCTACGAGCAGTACTTC. The chain employs TRBV11-3 and TRBJ2-7; TRBD2 agrees at 9 bases. V shed 5 bases and J 2 bases; nucleotides not matched to a gene: 10. The CDR3 sequence is 16 residues long. CDR1 and CDR2 from the germline V gene are SGHNT and YENEEA.

This chain joins TRBV29-1 and TRBJ1-1; 10 bases align to TRBD1. CDR1 SQVTM and CDR2 ANQGSEA come from the germline V gene. V was clipped by 5 bases and J by 5 bases; unmatched bases: 14. The CDR3 is made up of 16 amino acids. This chain's CDR3 is CSVPWTGGIRSTEAFF. The CDR3 region has the DNA TGCAGCGTTCCTTGGACAGGGGGGATAAGGTCGACTGAAGCTTTCTTT.

The chain recombines TRBV30 with TRBJ2-5, with 14 nucleotides matching TRBD2. Germline-derived CDR1 and CDR2 are GTSNPN and SVGIG (reference sequence). The CDR3 is 17 residues long. With 3 bases clipped from V and 5 bases from J, the junction kept 11 bases outside the gene matches. The CDR3 bases are TGTGCCTGGAGCCCGGGGACTAGCGGGAGTGTGGTGGAGACCCAGTACTTC. It specifies CAWSPGTSGSVVETQYF.

The gene calls are TRBV7-9 and TRBJ1-4, with D perhaps matching TRBD1 (5 bases). The germline V gene has CDR1 SEHNR and CDR2 FQNEAQ (reference sequence). The V gene lost 4 bases and the J gene lost 6 bases, with 9 bases spanning the gap. The CDR3 covers 13 residues. The CDR3 reads CASSYQGYEKLFF. In DNA, the CDR3 is TGTGCCAGCAGCTATCAGGGTTATGAAAAACTGTTTTTT.

The chain uses TRBV6-5 and TRBJ1-2; the D gene is possibly TRBD1 (5 bases). Germline CDR1 is MNHEY and CDR2 is SVGAGI. The length of the CDR3 is 12 residues. With 3 bases removed from V and 6 bases from J, the gap between germline ends came to 8 bases. This CDR3 is CASSYRGNGYTF. Here the CDR3 DNA reads TGTGCCAGCAGTTATAGGGGTAATGGCTACACCTTC.

This chain joins TRBV5-1 and TRBJ1-1; TRBD1 might be the D (5 bases). The germline CDR1 and CDR2 sequences are SGHRS and YFSETQ. The CDR3 loop spans 16 amino acids. With 0 bases removed from V and 0 bases from J, the gap between germline ends came to 12 bases. CDR3 DNA sequence: TGCGCCAGCAGCTTGGATGGGGGACTTATGAACACTGAAGCTTTCTTT. It yields the protein CASSLDGGLMNTEAFF.

This clone was seen once. The DNA of the CDR3 is TGTGCCAGCAGCCCCGGAGGGATCGGGGCCAACGTCCTGACTTTC. It translates to CASSPGGIGANVLTF. The chain combines TRBV7-3 with TRBJ2-6, with D tentatively TRBD2 (6 bases). Germline V gives CDR1 SGHTA, CDR2 FQGTGA. The CDR3 covers 15 residues. V shed 5 bases and J shed 4 bases, with 12 bases lying between them.

V usage is TRBV11-2 and J usage is TRBJ2-1; 7 nucleotides line up with TRBD2. Germline V gives CDR1 SGHAT, CDR2 FQNNGV. Trimming cost V 5 bases and J 3 bases; bases outside gene matches: 7. The CDR3 covers 15 residues. The CDR3 is CASSPTSKIYNEQFF. CDR3 nucleotides: TGTGCCAGCAGCCCGACTAGCAAGATCTACAATGAGCAGTTCTTC.

In regard to this clone: The junction departs from germline at one end; a sequencing error may be responsible. The chain combines TRBV4-1 with TRBJ2-2; no reliable D call. This CDR3 is 13 amino acids long. The germline V gene encodes CDR1 MGHRA and CDR2 YSYEKL. This CDR3 is CASSPGFTGELFF. In DNA form, the CDR3 reads TGCGCCAGTAGCCCCGGGTTTACCGGGGAGCTGTTTTTT.

This chain connects TRBV10-3 to TRBJ2-1, with 11 bases identical to TRBD1. J gave up 9 bases and V 2 bases, and 6 bases lay outside the gene matches. Germline loops: CDR1 ENHRY, CDR2 SYGVKD. The CDR3 loop spans 15 amino acids. The CDR3: CAISERDRGSGEQFF. CDR3 coding DNA: TGTGCCATCAGTGAGCGGGACAGGGGGAGCGGTGAGCAGTTCTTC.